This T cell receptor beta chain came from a study of T cells after yellow fever vaccination. General study points: Reappearing after the booster were most of the clones from primary vaccination (about 95% CD4, approximately 86% CD8). Faster peaking, at day 5 versus 15, marked a secondary response that was weaker. A small share of clonotypes appeared in both CD4 and CD8 compartments.

As for this clonotype: Its matching antigen is unknown.

This CDR3 has 14 amino acids. CDR1 MNHNS and CDR2 SASEGT come from the germline V gene. Trimming pared 6 bases from V and 7 bases from J, leaving 13 bases between. By 5'RACE template switching, TCR cDNA was produced, with a universal primer site and UMIs added in the process. One entry per CDR3 protein results from TCRdb running MiXCR on the 5' RACE reads. The repertoire has roughly 520,000 distinct CDR3 sequences, just over 20% of them found once; the top ten carry roughly a sixth. The V and J genes are TRBV6-1 and TRBJ1-6, with D maybe TRBD1 (6 bases). Sequences were derived from PBMCs, sampled roughly 20 days after the first yellow fever vaccination. The source of this sequence is a man aged 18 to 30 who received the YFV17D yellow fever vaccine. The CDR3 region has the DNA TGTGCCAGCAGGATCGACAGGTTGAATTCACCCCTCCACTTT. Translated: CASRIDRLNSPLHF.